The T cell receptor (beta chain) described here comes from a study of cytomegalovirus exposure and HLA in healthy donors. On this clone itself: Its specificity is not known.

The PCR ran on 60 Vbeta and 13 Jbeta primers. The table came from immunoSEQ multiplex PCR; TCRdb's copy has only in-frame clones and leaves some out. Counted here are 95,000 to 110,000 clones, about 74% occurring once; the ten biggest clones make up 11% to 15%. Study-level points and caveats: When a later analysis compared HLA-associated TCR beta chains with equally common others, the HLA-associated chains turned out to be more clonally expanded and to have lower generation probabilities.

Germline-derived CDR1 and CDR2 are MNHEY and SVGAGI. The CDR3 is 14 residues long. V dropped 7 bases and J dropped 7; count of bases not matched to a gene: 8. The sequenced sample consisted of PBMCs. This sequence was found in a woman aged 40 to 50 in good health and CMV-seropositive. The chain links TRBV6-5 to TRBJ1-4; 8 bases are a match to TRBD1. CDR3 sequence: CASTSGGAGEKLFF. CDR3 bases: TGTGCCAGCACCTCAGGGGGCGCCGGTGAAAAACTGTTTTTT.